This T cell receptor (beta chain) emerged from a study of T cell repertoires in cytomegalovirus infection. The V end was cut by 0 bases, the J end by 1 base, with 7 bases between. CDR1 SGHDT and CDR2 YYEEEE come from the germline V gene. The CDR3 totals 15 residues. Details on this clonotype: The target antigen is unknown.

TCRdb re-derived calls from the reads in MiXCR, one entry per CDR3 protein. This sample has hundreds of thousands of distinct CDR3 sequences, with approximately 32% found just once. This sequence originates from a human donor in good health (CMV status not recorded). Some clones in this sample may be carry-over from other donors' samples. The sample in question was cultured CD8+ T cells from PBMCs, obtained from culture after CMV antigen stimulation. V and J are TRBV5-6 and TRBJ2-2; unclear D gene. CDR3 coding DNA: TGTGCCAGCAGCTTGGGGTACGGGAACACCGGGGAGCTGTTTTTT. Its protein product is CASSLGYGNTGELFF.